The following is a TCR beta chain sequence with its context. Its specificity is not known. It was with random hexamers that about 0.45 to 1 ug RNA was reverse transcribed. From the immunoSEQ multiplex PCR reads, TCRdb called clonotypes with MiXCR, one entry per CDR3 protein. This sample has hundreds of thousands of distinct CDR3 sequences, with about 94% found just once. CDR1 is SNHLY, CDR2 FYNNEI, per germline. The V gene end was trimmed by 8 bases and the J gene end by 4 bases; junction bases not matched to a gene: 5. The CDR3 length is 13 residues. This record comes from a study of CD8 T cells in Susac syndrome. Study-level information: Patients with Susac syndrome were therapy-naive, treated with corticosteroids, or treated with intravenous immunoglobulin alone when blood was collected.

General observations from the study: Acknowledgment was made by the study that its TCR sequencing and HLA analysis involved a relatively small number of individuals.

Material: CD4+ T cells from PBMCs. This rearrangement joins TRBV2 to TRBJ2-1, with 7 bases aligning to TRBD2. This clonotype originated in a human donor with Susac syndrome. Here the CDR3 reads CASWVGGYNEQFF. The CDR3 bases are TGTGCCAGCTGGGTGGGGGGGTACAATGAGCAGTTCTTC. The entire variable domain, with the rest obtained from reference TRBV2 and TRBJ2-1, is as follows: EPEVTQTPSHQVTQMGQEVILRCVPISNHLYFYWYRQILGQKVEFLVSFYNNEISEKSEIFDDQFSVERPDGSNFTLKIRSTKLEDSAMYFCASWVGGYNEQFFGPGTRLTVL.